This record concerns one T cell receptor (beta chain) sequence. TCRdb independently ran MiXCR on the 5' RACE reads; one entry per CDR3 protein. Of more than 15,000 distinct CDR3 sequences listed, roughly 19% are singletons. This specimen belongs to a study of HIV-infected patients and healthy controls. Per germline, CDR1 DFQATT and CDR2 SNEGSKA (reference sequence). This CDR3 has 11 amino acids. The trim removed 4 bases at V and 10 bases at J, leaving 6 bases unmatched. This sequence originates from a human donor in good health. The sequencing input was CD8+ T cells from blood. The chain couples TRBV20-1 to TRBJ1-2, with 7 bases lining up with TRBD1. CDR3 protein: CSAKLTGNYTF. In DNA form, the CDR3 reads TGCAGTGCTAAGCTGACAGGGAACTACACCTTC.